The 5 T cell receptor beta chains presented below share a single source sample, sequenced in a study of blood T cell repertoires in COVID-19. Data came from immunoSEQ multiplex PCR; TCRdb stores just in-frame clones and leaves some out. Among 75,000 to 80,000 clones listed, approximately 85% were seen once. Source material: peripheral blood. These TCRs come from a human donor in a cohort sampled during active COVID-19.

V usage is TRBV5-1 and J usage is TRBJ1-1; 11 bases match TRBD1. CDR1 is SGHRS, CDR2 YFSETQ, per germline. The CDR3 sequence is 13 residues long. The V and J ends lost 7 bases and 4 bases, in that order; junction bases with no gene match: 3. The CDR3, as DNA: TGCGCCAGCCAAGGGACAGGGGGCACTGAAGCTTTCTTT. It translates to CASQGTGGTEAFF.

This sequence joins TRBV6-6 and TRBJ1-2; 8 nucleotides align to TRBD1. The CDR3 covers 14 residues. The V gene's germline CDR1 is MNHNY and CDR2 SVGAGI (reference sequence). V was pared by 6 bases and J by 7 bases, with 10 bases of the junction left unmatched. CDR3 loop: CASRPTGVGFGYTF. Here the CDR3 DNA reads TGTGCCAGCAGACCGACAGGGGTCGGATTTGGCTACACCTTC.

The chain carries TRBV4-3 and TRBJ1-2; the match to TRBD1 covers 7 bases. The CDR3 runs 15 residues. The junction had 7 bases not matched to a gene; V was cut back by 0 bases and J by 6 bases. The germline gives CDR1 LGHNA, CDR2 YSLEER. This chain's CDR3 is CASSQDPRTGNGYTF. The CDR3 DNA is TGCGCCAGCAGCCAAGATCCCAGGACAGGCAATGGCTACACCTTC.

The CDR3 DNA follows: TGTGCCAGCAGCTTAGGTGACAGAGGCACAGATACGCAGTATTTT. Translation: CASSLGDRGTDTQYF. The V and J genes are TRBV11-3 and TRBJ2-3; perhaps TRBD1 as D (5 bases). Germline V CDR1 and CDR2: SGHNT, YENEEA. Trimming removed 1 base at V and 1 base at J, with 9 bases between. The CDR3 extends over 15 amino acids.

This clone was found a few times. The CDR3 nucleotides are TGTGCCAGCAGCGTAGACGGGAGGGCTACCTACGAGCAGTACTTC. Its translation: CASSVDGRATYEQYF. J is TRBJ2-7 and V is TRBV9; 8 nucleotides line up with TRBD2. The ends lost 0 bases at V and 2 bases at J; junction bases unmatched: 4. CDR1 is SGDLS, CDR2 YYNGEE, per germline. The CDR3 loop spans 15 amino acids.